The T cell receptor (beta chain) described here comes from a study of shared clonotypes between healthy human individuals. Trimming removed 8 bases from V and 5 bases from J, with 19 bases in between. The CDR3 extends over 15 amino acids. CDR1 and CDR2 (germline): MGHRA, YSYEKL. General observations from the study: The generation probabilities recorded for non-shared clonotypes fell below those of clonotypes shared by all four donors.

Details on this clone: What it binds is unknown.

The method was immunoSEQ multiplex PCR; TCRdb's version includes in-frame clones alone and lacks a portion of them. This sample has roughly 1,600,000 clones, with just under 99% found just once. This sequence joins TRBV4-1 and TRBJ1-5; D is undetermined. Sequenced sample: naive CD4+ T cells sorted from blood. Subset specified: CD45RA+ positively selected. The receptor was derived from a man younger than 45 in good health. This CDR3 is CASRRRLQDHQPQHF. The CDR3 DNA is TGCGCCAGCCGCCGCCGGCTCCAGGACCATCAGCCCCAGCATTTT.